The 9 T cell receptor beta chains listed next were all sequenced from one sample in a study of blood T cell repertoires in COVID-19. Measured with immunoSEQ multiplex PCR; TCRdb has only the in-frame clones, and not every one. The sample includes approximately 250,000 clones, approximately 88% of them seen just once. The sample was PBMCs or T cells enriched from blood (not recorded which). The receptors were sampled from a woman aged 25-40 years who had recovered from COVID-19.

The chain links TRBV2 to TRBJ2-7; D gene unclear. The CDR3 spans 14 residues. V lost 0 bases and J lost 4, with 10 bases in between. The V gene's germline CDR1 is SNHLY and CDR2 FYNNEI. DNA for the CDR3: TGTGCCAGCAGTGAAGCGCTTCTAGGATACGAGCAGTACTTC. Its translation is CASSEALLGYEQYF. The full variable domain, its missing parts supplied by reference TRBV2 and TRBJ2-7, is EPEVTQTPSHQVTQMGQEVILRCVPISNHLYFYWYRQILGQKVEFLVSFYNNEISEKSEIFDDQFSVERPDGSNFTLKIRSTKLEDSAMYFCASSEALLGYEQYFGPGTRLTVT.

V and J are TRBV9 and TRBJ1-1; D is perhaps TRBD1 (5 bases). Between the trimmed V and J ends, which lost 3 bases and 3 bases, there was a span of 15 bases. There are 15 residues in the CDR3. Germline V lookup: CDR1 SGDLS, CDR2 YYNGEE. CDR3 bases: TGTGCCAGCAGCGCAGGGACCGGGGGTTACACTGAAGCTTTCTTT. This sequence encodes CASSAGTGGYTEAFF. Together with reference TRBV9 and TRBJ1-1, the CDR3 gives the full variable domain: DSGVTQTPKHLITATGQRVTLRCSPRSGDLSVYWYQQSLDQGLQFLIQYYNGEERAKGNILERFSAQQFPDLHSELNLSSLELGDSALYFCASSAGTGGYTEAFFGQGTRLTVV.

The genes are TRBV27 and TRBJ2-1; 7 bases align to TRBD2. The CDR3 extends over 15 amino acids. V shed 5 bases, J shed 9 bases, and the junction held 13 bases outside the gene matches. From germline, CDR1 is MNHEY and CDR2 SMNVEV (reference sequence). The CDR3 bases are TGTGCCAGCAGTCTCAGGACTAGGGGTGATGGTGAGCAGTTCTTC. It codes for CASSLRTRGDGEQFF.

The CDR3 sequence: CASSQLVENYGYTF. Here the CDR3 DNA reads TGCGCCAGCAGCCAGCTGGTAGAGAACTATGGCTACACCTTC. This chain connects TRBV4-1 to TRBJ1-2; D ambiguous. The V gene lost 3 bases and the J gene lost 2 bases, with 10 bases spanning the gap. CDR3 size: 14 residues. Germline V CDR1 and CDR2: MGHRA, YSYEKL.

The chain has TRBV7-9 and TRBJ2-1; 10 nucleotides line up with TRBD1. V dropped 0 bases and J dropped 2; count of bases not matched to a gene: 1. The CDR3 covers 16 residues. CDR1 is SEHNR, CDR2 FQNEAQ, per germline (reference sequence). Written as DNA, the CDR3 is TGTGCCAGCAGCTTAGCTGGACAGGGGGCCTACAATGAGCAGTTCTTC. Translating gives CASSLAGQGAYNEQFF.

The chain recombines TRBV24-1 with TRBJ1-2; TRBD1 is a possible D gene (5 bases). This CDR3 spans 16 amino acids. The V and J ends lost 3 bases and 8 bases respectively, with 21 bases between them. Germline CDR1 KGHDR, CDR2 SFDVKD. CDR3 DNA sequence: TGTGCCACCAGTGATCCTGACAGCGCCACTATAGCCGGCTACACCTTC. Encoded protein: CATSDPDSATIAGYTF.

J is TRBJ2-7 and V is TRBV9; D uncertain. The germline V gene encodes CDR1 SGDLS and CDR2 YYNGEE. The CDR3 spans 14 residues. V lost 0 bases and J lost 2, with 9 bases in between. The CDR3 DNA is TGTGCCAGCAGCGTAGGAGGCCGGGCCTACGAGCAGTACTTC. Amino acid sequence: CASSVGGRAYEQYF.

This clone was seen a single time. V usage is TRBV5-5 and J usage is TRBJ1-4; possibly TRBD1 for D (5 bases). Germline CDR1 and CDR2: SGHKS and YYEKEE (reference sequence). The CDR3 spans 16 residues. V lost 4 bases, J lost 1 base, and 14 bases lay in between. Written as DNA, the CDR3 is TGTGCCAGCAGCGATCCTAGAAGGGGAACTAATGAAAAACTGTTTTTT. It translates to CASSDPRRGTNEKLFF.

This clone was picked up one time. This rearrangement joins TRBV30 to TRBJ1-1; D uncertain. Between the trimmed V and J ends, which lost 5 bases and 4 bases, there was a span of 5 bases. The CDR3 totals 10 residues. Per the germline V gene, CDR1 is GTSNPN and CDR2 is SVGIG (reference sequence). CDR3 bases: TGTGCCTGGGGGCGCACTGAAGCTTTCTTT. Its protein is CAWGRTEAFF.